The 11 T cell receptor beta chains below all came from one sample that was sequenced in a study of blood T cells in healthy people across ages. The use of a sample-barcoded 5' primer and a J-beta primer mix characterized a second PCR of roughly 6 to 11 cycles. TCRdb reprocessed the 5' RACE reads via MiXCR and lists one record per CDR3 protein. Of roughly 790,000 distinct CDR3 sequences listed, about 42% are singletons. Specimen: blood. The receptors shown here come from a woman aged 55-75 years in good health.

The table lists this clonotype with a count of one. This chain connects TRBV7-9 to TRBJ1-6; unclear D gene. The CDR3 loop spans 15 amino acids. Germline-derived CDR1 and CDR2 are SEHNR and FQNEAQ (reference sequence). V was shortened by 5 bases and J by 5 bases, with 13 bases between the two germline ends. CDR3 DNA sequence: TGTGCCAGCAGCATTCAGGCGGCTGATAATTCACCCCTCCACTTT. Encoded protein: CASSIQAADNSPLHF.

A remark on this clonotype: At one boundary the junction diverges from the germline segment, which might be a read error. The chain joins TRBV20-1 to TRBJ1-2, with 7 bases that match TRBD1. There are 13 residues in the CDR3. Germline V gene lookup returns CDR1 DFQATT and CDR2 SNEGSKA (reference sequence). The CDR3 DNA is TGTAGTGCTAAACGACAGGGCCCCTATGGCTACACCTTC. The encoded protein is CSAKRQGPYGYTF.

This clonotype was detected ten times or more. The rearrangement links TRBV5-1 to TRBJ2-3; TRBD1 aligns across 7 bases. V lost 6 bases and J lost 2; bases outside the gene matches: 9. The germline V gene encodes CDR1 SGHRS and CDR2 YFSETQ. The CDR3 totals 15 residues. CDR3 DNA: TGCGCCAGCACTGCGCAGGGGGACGTCACAGATACGCAGTATTTT. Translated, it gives CASTAQGDVTDTQYF.

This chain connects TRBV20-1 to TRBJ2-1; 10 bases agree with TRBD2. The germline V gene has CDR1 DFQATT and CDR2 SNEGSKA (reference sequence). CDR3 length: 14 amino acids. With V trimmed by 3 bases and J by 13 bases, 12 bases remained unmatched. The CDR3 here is CSASLTSGFETQFF. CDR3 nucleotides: TGCAGTGCTAGCCTGACTAGCGGGTTCGAGACCCAGTTCTTC.

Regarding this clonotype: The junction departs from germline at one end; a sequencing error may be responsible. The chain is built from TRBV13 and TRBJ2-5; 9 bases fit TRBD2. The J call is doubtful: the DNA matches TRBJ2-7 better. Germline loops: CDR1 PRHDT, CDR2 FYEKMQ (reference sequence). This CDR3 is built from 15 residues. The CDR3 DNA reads TGTACCAGCAGCTTAGGGAGGCTAGCGGGGACCGAGCAGTACTTC. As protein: CTSSLGRLAGTEQYF.

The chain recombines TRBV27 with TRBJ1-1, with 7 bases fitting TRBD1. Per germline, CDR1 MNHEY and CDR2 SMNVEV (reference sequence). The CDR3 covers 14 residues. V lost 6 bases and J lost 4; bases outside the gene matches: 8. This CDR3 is CASSLTGASTEAFF. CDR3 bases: TGTGCCAGCAGCCTCACAGGGGCCAGCACTGAAGCTTTCTTT.

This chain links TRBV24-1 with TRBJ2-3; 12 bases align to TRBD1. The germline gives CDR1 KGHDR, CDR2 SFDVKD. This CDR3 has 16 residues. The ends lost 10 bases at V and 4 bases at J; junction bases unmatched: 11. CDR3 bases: TGTGCCACGGACCCCGGGACAGGGGGCGGCTCAGATACGCAGTATTTT. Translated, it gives CATDPGTGGGSDTQYF.

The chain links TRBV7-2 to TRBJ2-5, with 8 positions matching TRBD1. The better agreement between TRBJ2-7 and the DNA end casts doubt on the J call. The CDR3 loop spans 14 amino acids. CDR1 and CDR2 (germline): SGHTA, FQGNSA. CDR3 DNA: TGTGCCAGCAGCTTCGGACAGGGATGGTACGAGCAGTACTTC. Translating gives CASSFGQGWYEQYF.

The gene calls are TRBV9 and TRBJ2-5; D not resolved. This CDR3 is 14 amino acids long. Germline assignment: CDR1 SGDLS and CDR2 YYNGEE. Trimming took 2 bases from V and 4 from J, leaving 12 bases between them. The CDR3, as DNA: TGTGCCAGCAGCGTCCCAGAGTGGGCAGAGACCCAGTACTTC. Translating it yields CASSVPEWAETQYF.

CDR3 sequence: CASFFTARGTYNYGYTF. CDR3 nucleotide sequence: TGTGCCAGCTTTTTCACCGCTCGGGGGACATATAACTATGGCTACACCTTC. The gene calls are TRBV21-1 and TRBJ1-2; the table's D call TRBD1 went unverified against the DNA. TRBV21-1 is annotated as a pseudogene. The CDR3 has 17 residues.

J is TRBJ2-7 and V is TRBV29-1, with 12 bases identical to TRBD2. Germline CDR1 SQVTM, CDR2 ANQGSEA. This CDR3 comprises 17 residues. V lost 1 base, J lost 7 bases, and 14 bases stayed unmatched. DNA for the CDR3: TGCAGCGTTGAAGGGACTAGCGGGGTCAGCTCCTACAATGAGCAGTACTTC. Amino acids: CSVEGTSGVSSYNEQYF.